A selection of T cell receptor beta chains follows, all from one sample in a study of OX40 agonist ivuxolimab in advanced cancers. Using immunoSEQ multiplex PCR, the repertoire was profiled, and TCRdb retains in-frame clones only, with some absent. The data show some 21,000 clones, with approximately 90% seen just once and roughly 10% held by the top ten. Material: CD4+ or CD8+ T cells sorted from blood, obtained in a trial of the OX40 agonist ivuxolimab. These receptors all stem from an adult with an advanced solid tumor such as melanoma, head and neck, liver or kidney cancer. Both conserved end residues are part of each CDR3. The D gene is left open where the match is weak. Part of the rows lack a size; the others show once, few, many or a class for expanded clones.

-,-,TRBV27,TRBJ1-1,TGTGCCAGCAGTTCAACCTACAGGCCTAACATGAACACTGAAGCTTTCTTT,CASSSTYRPNMNTEAFF
TRBD2,-,TRBV6-5,TRBJ2-3,TGTGCCAGCAGTTCATCCGGACTAGGGGGCACAGATACGCAGTATTTT,CASSSSGLGGTDTQYF
TRBD2,-,TRBV4-1,TRBJ2-5,TGCGCCAGCAGCCCGGAGACAGTGGGGGGGGGTTCGTTGGAGACCCAGTACTTC,CASSPETVGGGSLETQYF
-,-,TRBV27,TRBJ2-7,TGTGCCAGCAGTTTAGGAGGGGCTTATCTGGCCGAGCAGTACTTC,CASSLGGAYLAEQYF
-,-,TRBV12-5,TRBJ2-5,TGTGCTAGTGGTTTAGGGGATTTGGAGACCCAGTACTTC,CASGLGDLETQYF
-,once,TRBV27,TRBJ2-7,TGTGCCAGCAGTTCCTCCAGCTCCTACGAGCAGTACTTC,CASSSSSSYEQYF
TRBD2,-,TRBV19,TRBJ2-1,TGTGCCAGTAGCGCACTAGCGGGAGTGATCAATGAGCAGTTCTTC,CASSALAGVINEQFF
TRBD1,-,TRBV7-9,TRBJ1-3,TGTGCCAGCAGCTCCAGGGGGGCGAGGGGAAACACCATATATTTT,CASSSRGARGNTIYF
-,once,TRBV7-9,TRBJ2-1,TGTGCCAGCAGCTTAAGTCGGGGGGCCGGCAATGAGCAGTTCTTC,CASSLSRGAGNEQFF
-,-,TRBV5-8,TRBJ2-3,TGTGCCAGCAGCTTGGTCCTAAGGAACACAGATACGCAGTATTTT,CASSLVLRNTDTQYF
TRBD2,few,TRBV29-1,TRBJ2-1,TGCAGCGTCGAAAGCGGGAATCTGTACAATGAGCAGTTCTTC,CSVESGNLYNEQFF
-,-,TRBV2,TRBJ2-3,TGTGCCAGCAGTGGGGATACGCAGTATTTT,CASSGDTQYF
-,-,TRBV6-1,TRBJ2-2,TGTGCCAGCAGTGAGGGACGGGACACCGGGGAGCTGTTTTTT,CASSEGRDTGELFF
-,-,TRBV6-6,TRBJ1-1,TGTGCCAGCAGTTACTCTGTCGTGAACACTGAAGCTTTCTTT,CASSYSVVNTEAFF
-,-,TRBV4-1,TRBJ2-1,TGCGCCTCCTGCCTACAGGGAGGTCATGAGCAGTTCTTC,CASCLQGGHEQFF
-,-,TRBV12-5,TRBJ2-2,TGTGCTAGTGGGAGGAGGGAAGAACCCACCGGGGAGCTGTTTTTT,CASGRREEPTGELFF
TRBD1,-,TRBV2,TRBJ2-1,TGTGCCAGCAGTGAAGGGACAGGGAAGATTTGGAATGAGCAGTTCTTC,CASSEGTGKIWNEQFF
-,-,TRBV19,TRBJ1-1,TGTGCCAGTAGTAATTCAGGGAACACTGAAGCTTTCTTT,CASSNSGNTEAFF
-,few,TRBV7-9,TRBJ2-5,TGTGCCAGCAGCTTAGTAGCTTCATCCGGAATAGAGACCCAGTACTTC,CASSLVASSGIETQYF
TRBD1,-,TRBV9,TRBJ1-5,TGTGCCAGCAGCGTTGGGACAGGGGTCTCGCCCCAGCATTTT,CASSVGTGVSPQHF
-,-,TRBV6-6,TRBJ2-5,TGTGCCAGCAGTTATCCCAGACAAGAGACCCAGTACTTC,CASSYPRQETQYF
-,-,TRBV15,TRBJ2-6,TGTGCCACCAGCAGAGATAGAGATTCTGGGGCCAACGTCCTGACTTTC,CATSRDRDSGANVLTF
-,-,TRBV7-9,TRBJ2-1,TGTGCCAGCAGCTACCGGACCTACAATGAGCAGTTCTTC,CASSYRTYNEQFF
-,few,TRBV7-9,TRBJ2-7,TGTGCCAGCACCTTAGGACAAGCCTACGAGCAGTACTTC,CASTLGQAYEQYF
-,-,TRBV27,TRBJ2-7,TGTGCCAGCGGTATTACGAGCCATTACGAGCAGTACTTC,CASGITSHYEQYF
TRBD1,-,TRBV13,TRBJ2-7,TGTGCCAGCAGCACATACCGACAGGGCCTCTCCTACGAGCAGTACTTC,CASSTYRQGLSYEQYF
TRBD1,-,TRBV2,TRBJ2-7,TGTGCCAGCAAGCCGGGACAGGGATCCTACGAGCAGTACTTC,CASKPGQGSYEQYF
TRBD2,few,TRBV7-9,TRBJ2-5,TGTGCCGGGGCGAGCGGGGGATTTCAAGAGACCCAGTACTTC,CAGASGGFQETQYF
-,-,TRBV7-3,TRBJ2-7,TGTGCCAGCAGCCCAAGAGCCCTCGACGAGCAGTACTTC,CASSPRALDEQYF
-,-,TRBV7-9,TRBJ1-1,TGTGCCAGCAGCCACCGGGGGGGATGGACTGAAGCTTTCTTT,CASSHRGGWTEAFF
-,once,TRBV2,TRBJ2-7,TGTGCCAGCAGTGAGGGGACCGGGACTTCCTACGAGCAGTACTTC,CASSEGTGTSYEQYF
TRBD2,-,TRBV29-1,TRBJ2-1,TGCAGCGCGATCCTCGGGGGGACCTACTACAATGAGCAGTTCTTC,CSAILGGTYYNEQFF
-,-,TRBV5-1,TRBJ1-2,TGCGCCAGCAGTGGGGTTAACTATGGCTACACCTTC,CASSGVNYGYTF
-,-,TRBV11-2,TRBJ2-7,TGTGCCAGCAGCTTAGTCCCCAGGGGTGGCTACGAGCAGTACTTC,CASSLVPRGGYEQYF
-,-,TRBV9,TRBJ2-2,TGTGCCAGCAGCGTAGTCGCAGGGGAGCTGTTTTTT,CASSVVAGELFF
TRBD2,-,TRBV27,TRBJ2-1,TGTGCCAGCAGTTCGTCCGGGGGGTCCTACAATGAGCAGTTCTTC,CASSSSGGSYNEQFF
TRBD2,once,TRBV10-3,TRBJ2-1,TGTGCCATCAGTGAATTAGCGGGAGATCTCTACAATGAGCAGTTCTTC,CAISELAGDLYNEQFF
TRBD1,-,TRBV7-2,TRBJ2-7,TGTGCCAGCAGCTTCGGGACAGGGCCCTCCTACGAGCAGTACTTC,CASSFGTGPSYEQYF
-,few,TRBV4-1,TRBJ2-1,TGCGCCAGCAGCCATCTCGGCGATGAGCAGTTCTTC,CASSHLGDEQFF
-,-,TRBV19,TRBJ2-7,TGTGCCAGCAGTATATCGTCCCGCTACGAGCAGTACTTC,CASSISSRYEQYF
-,once,TRBV15,TRBJ1-5,TGTGCCACCAGCATCACAGGGTTTAGCAATCAGCCCCAGCATTTT,CATSITGFSNQPQHF